Given below is one T cell receptor beta chain in context. Its cognate antigen is unknown. As for time point: pretreatment peripheral blood. This entry is derived from a study of PD-L1 blockade in urothelial cancer. Study conclusions and caveats: At the 3-week point, tumor-associated blood clones expanded more in durable-benefit patients.

Germline values: CDR1 SGHVS, CDR2 FNYEAQ. The CDR3 runs 15 residues. V shed 2 bases and J shed 2 bases, with 11 bases lying between them. Synthetic TCR analog templates were spiked into all PCRs individually. Assay: immunoSEQ multiplex PCR; the TCRdb copy retains only in-frame clones and omits some. The sample yields tens of thousands of clones, around 88% seen once. The receptor was derived from a man in his sixties with urothelial cancer. This sample comprised PBMCs, obtained around atezolizumab (anti-PD-L1) treatment. The chain recombines TRBV7-6 with TRBJ2-3; maybe TRBD2 (5 bases). In nucleotides, the CDR3 is TGTGCCAGCAGCTTACGCAGCGGACCCACAGATACGCAGTATTTT. As protein: CASSLRSGPTDTQYF.